This T cell receptor beta chain originates from a study of cytomegalovirus exposure and HLA in healthy donors. The CDR3 is made up of 14 amino acids. V lost 2 bases to trimming and J lost 4 bases, with 11 bases between them. Germline CDR1 MGHDK, CDR2 SYGVNS. Both 60 Vbeta primers and 13 Jbeta primers went into the PCR. The repertoire was sequenced with immunoSEQ multiplex PCR; TCRdb's copy has only in-frame clones and lacks some. The sample holds about 120,000 clones, around 80% seen once. Of note for this clone: Its antigen is not known.

Overall study results and limits: The authors excluded some V segments, including TRBV6-2 and TRBV6-3, as indistinguishable. Cytomegalovirus status was reportedly diagnosed by the classifier with high sensitivity and specificity.

Sequenced material: PBMCs. The source is a woman aged 18-29 years in good health and CMV-seronegative. This chain joins TRBV25-1 and TRBJ1-1, with D perhaps matching TRBD1 (5 bases). CDR3 amino acids: CASSEGWGGTEAFF. The CDR3, as DNA: TGTGCCAGCAGTGAAGGTTGGGGGGGCACTGAAGCTTTCTTT. Looking up the rest from reference TRBV25-1 and TRBJ1-1 gives the full variable domain: EADIYQTPRYLVIGTGKKITLECSQTMGHDKMYWYQQDPGMELHLIHYSYGVNSTEKGDLSSESTVSRIRTEHFPLTLESARPSHTSQYLCASSEGWGGTEAFFGQGTRLTVV.